The source of this T cell receptor (beta chain) is a study of monozygotic twins with inflammatory bowel disease. Molecular identifiers with 6-nucleotide sample barcodes were added during cDNA synthesis via template switching. TCRdb reprocessed the 5' RACE reads and stores each CDR3 protein as one record, lacking DNA. The sample totals around 210,000 distinct CDR3 sequences; its top ten clones hold around 7.7%. The CDR3 extends over 14 amino acids. Looked up from germline, CDR1 is DFQATT and CDR2 is SNEGSKA (reference sequence). V and J are TRBV20-1 and TRBJ2-1. Sequenced input: blood. The clonotype originates from a human donor with ulcerative colitis or Crohn's disease, or a healthy co-twin of an affected twin (not recorded which). CDR3 region: CSASNYQKYNEQFF.